This TCR beta chain was identified during a study of monozygotic twins with inflammatory bowel disease. Reprocessing the 5' RACE reads, TCRdb reports a single entry for every CDR3 protein and omits DNA. The table lists 150,000 to 200,000 distinct CDR3 sequences. The CDR3 totals 15 residues. Germline CDR1 LNHNV, CDR2 YYDKDF (reference sequence). The receptor's source is a human donor with ulcerative colitis or Crohn's disease, or a healthy co-twin of an affected twin (not recorded which). Material: blood. The chain carries TRBV15 and TRBJ2-5; there is no DNA to check the TCRdb D call of TRBD2. The CDR3 loop reads CATSTRSGGKETQYF. The complete variable domain, with remaining parts taken from reference TRBV15 and TRBJ2-5, reads DAMVIQNPRYQVTQFGKPVTLSCSQTLNHNVMYWYQQKSSQAPKLLFHYYDKDFNNEADTPDNFQSRRPNTSFCFLDIRSPGLGDTAMYLCATSTRSGGKETQYFGPGTRLLVL.